The sequence of this TCR beta chain was determined in a study of T cell clones after liver transplantation. Study-level information: Apart from three HCV-positive recipients, transplants were for non-autoimmune, non-viral reasons. Findings of the study overall: Graft donor-reactive T cells may have migrated into the graft rather than being deleted.

Some clones are missing from TCRdb's copy, which holds only in-frame ones; the method was immunoSEQ multiplex PCR. The top ten hold just under 1% of the sample, which has 95,000 to 110,000 clones, 82% seen once. The length of the CDR3 is 13 residues. V was pared by 6 bases and J by 2 bases, with 11 bases between. CDR1 is SGHRS and CDR2 is YFSETQ in the germline V gene. This clone was detected a few times. Its cognate antigen is unknown. This chain uses TRBV5-1 with TRBJ2-5, with D hard to call. This clonotype originated in a human donor who received a liver transplant. The sample consisted of CD4+ T cells from blood, taken before liver transplant. CDR3 sequence reads: CASKEIFQETQYF. The CDR3, as DNA: TGCGCCAGCAAGGAAATATTTCAAGAGACCCAGTACTTC.